These T cell receptor beta chains were read from a single sample in a study of blood T cell repertoires in COVID-19. Method: immunoSEQ multiplex PCR; TCRdb's copy keeps in-frame clones and lacks some. The table has about 160,000 clones, around four fifths seen once; the top ten hold roughly 2.8%. Sequences were obtained from peripheral blood. The origin of the receptors is a man aged 65 to 79 with acute or convalescent COVID-19. The CDR3 runs from the conserved cysteine through the conserved F or W. A D gene is named only where the DNA matches it firmly. Not all rows give a size; the values are once, few, many and, for expanded clones, a class.

J,D,size,V,DNA,CDR3
TRBJ2-5,-,many,TRBV3-1/TRBV3-2,TGTGCCAGCAGCCAGGGGAGAGGGGAGACCCAGTACTTC,CASSQGRGETQYF
TRBJ1-5,-,-,TRBV28,TGTGCCAGCAGTTCAGGGGCTCAGCCCCAGCATTTT,CASSSGAQPQHF
TRBJ2-2,-,once,TRBV25-1,TGTGCCAGCAGTGAGCGCCTCCCGGGCACCGGGGAGCTGTTTTTT,CASSERLPGTGELFF
TRBJ2-7,TRBD2,-,TRBV7-2,TGTGCCAGCACCCCCGCTTCGGTGGGGGGAGGGATCTACGAGCAGTACTTC,CASTPASVGGGIYEQYF
TRBJ1-3,TRBD1,-,TRBV5-4,TGTGCCAGCAGCTTGAGAGGACAGGGGGTTGGAAACACCATATATTTT,CASSLRGQGVGNTIYF
TRBJ2-7,-,-,TRBV19,TGTGCCAGTAGTAAGCCCCCCGCAGGAGGCGAGCAGTACTTC,CASSKPPAGGEQYF
TRBJ1-4,-,few,TRBV10-2,TGCGCCAGCAGTGAAGGGGGAAAAGTTTCTAATGAAAAACTGTTTTTT,CASSEGGKVSNEKLFF
TRBJ1-6,-,-,TRBV5-5,TGTGCCAGCAGCTTATGGCGGGGACGGAATTCACCCCTCCACTTT,CASSLWRGRNSPLHF
TRBJ2-2,-,-,TRBV5-1,TGCGCCAGCAGTGCCTCCGGGACACCCAACACCGGGGAGCTGTTTTTT,CASSASGTPNTGELFF
TRBJ1-6,TRBD1,-,TRBV27,TGTGCCAGCAGAGTCTTTGGACAGGCGAATTCACCCCTCCACTTT,CASRVFGQANSPLHF
TRBJ2-7,TRBD1,-,TRBV10-3,TGTGCCATCAGTGGTTCCGGGACAGGGCCCTACGAGCAGTACTTC,CAISGSGTGPYEQYF
TRBJ1-3,-,-,TRBV19,TGTGCCAGTAGTATCCGGGGTTTGAGTGCCAGCTCTGGAAACACCATATATTTT,CASSIRGLSASSGNTIYF
TRBJ1-6,-,once,TRBV10-3,TGTGCCATCATTGTGGGGGGAGGAATGGATAATTCACCCCTCCACTTT,CAIIVGGGMDNSPLHF
TRBJ2-1,TRBD2,-,TRBV4-3,TGCGCCAGCAGCCAAGCTGGACTAGCGGGAGTTTTTGAGCAGTTCTTC,CASSQAGLAGVFEQFF
TRBJ2-7,TRBD2,-,TRBV5-1,TGCGCCAGCAGCCCCCAGAGCGGGGAGGTGCAGTACTTC,CASSPQSGEVQYF
TRBJ2-1,TRBD2,-,TRBV20-1,TGCAGTGCAAGTGGGACTAGCGGGAGCTACAATGAGCAGTTCTTC,CSASGTSGSYNEQFF
TRBJ2-1,TRBD2,once,TRBV5-1,TGCGCCAGCAGCTTGGCCGGCGGGGGAGACAATGAGCAGTTCTTC,CASSLAGGGDNEQFF
TRBJ1-5,TRBD1,-,TRBV16,TGTGCCAGCAGCCAATCCGGACAGGGAAATCAGCCCCAGCATTTT,CASSQSGQGNQPQHF
TRBJ2-1,TRBD1,-,TRBV12-3/TRBV12-4,TGTGCCAGCAGCCGGACAGGGAATTCTGAGCAGTTCTTC,CASSRTGNSEQFF
TRBJ2-3,TRBD1,-,TRBV5-4,TGTGCCAGCAGCTCCGGGACAGGTCTGCCTAGCACAGATACGCAGTATTTT,CASSSGTGLPSTDTQYF
TRBJ1-1,-,many,TRBV6-5,TGTGCCAGCAGTTACTCTAATCGCGGGTCTTTTGAAGCTTTCTTT,CASSYSNRGSFEAFF
TRBJ1-1,-,-,TRBV14,TGTGCCAGCAGCCAAGATCATCAACCCCTAAACACTGAAGCTTTCTTT,CASSQDHQPLNTEAFF
TRBJ1-5,TRBD1,-,TRBV18,TGTGCCAGCTCCTCAAGGGACACAGGGGGAGACGGCAATCAGCCCCAGCATTTT,CASSSRDTGGDGNQPQHF
TRBJ1-1,TRBD1,-,TRBV24-1,TGTGCCACCAGTGACCTGGACAGGGGCGGTGCTTTCTTT,CATSDLDRGGAFF
TRBJ2-3,-,few,TRBV3-1/TRBV3-2,TGTGCCAGCAGCCGGAGACAGCTGGCTGCTAGCACAGATACGCAGTATTTT,CASSRRQLAASTDTQYF
TRBJ2-3,TRBD2,once,TRBV3-1/TRBV3-2,TGTGCCAGCAGCCCACCGGGACTAGCGGGGGCAGATACGCAGTATTTT,CASSPPGLAGADTQYF
TRBJ1-2,-,few,TRBV10-2,TGCGCCAGCAGTGGTTCGGATGGCTACACCTTC,CASSGSDGYTF